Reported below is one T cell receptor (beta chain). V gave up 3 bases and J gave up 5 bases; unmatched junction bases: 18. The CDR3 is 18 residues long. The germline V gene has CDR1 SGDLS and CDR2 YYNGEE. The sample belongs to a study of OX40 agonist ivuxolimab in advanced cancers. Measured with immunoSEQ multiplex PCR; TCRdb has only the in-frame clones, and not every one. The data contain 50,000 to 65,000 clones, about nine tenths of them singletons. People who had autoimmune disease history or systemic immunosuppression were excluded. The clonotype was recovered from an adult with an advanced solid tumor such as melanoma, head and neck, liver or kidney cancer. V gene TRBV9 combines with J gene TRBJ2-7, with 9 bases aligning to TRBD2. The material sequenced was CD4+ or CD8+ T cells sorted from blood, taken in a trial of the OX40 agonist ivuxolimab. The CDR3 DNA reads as TGTGCCAGCAGCGCCCCTATACCGAGCGGGAGGCCTTTGAACGAGCAGTACTTC. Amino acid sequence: CASSAPIPSGRPLNEQYF.